This T cell receptor (beta chain) comes out of a study of blood T cell repertoires in COVID-19. Assay: immunoSEQ multiplex PCR; the TCRdb copy retains only in-frame clones and omits some. Here the sample spans around 450,000 clones, about nine tenths being singletons. The CDR3 is 13 residues long. The germline V and J ends were trimmed by 4 bases and 6 bases, with 12 bases remaining between them. The germline CDR1 and CDR2 sequences are LGHDT and YNNKEL (reference sequence). This chain links TRBV3-1 (or the pseudogene TRBV3-2) with TRBJ1-1; perhaps TRBD1 as D (5 bases). The clonotype was recovered from a woman aged 18-29 years who had recovered from COVID-19. The sample comprised PBMCs or T cells enriched from blood (not recorded which). CDR3 nucleotides: TGTGCCAGCAGCCCCCCGGGGGGTCCTGAAGCTTTCTTT. It translates to CASSPPGGPEAFF.